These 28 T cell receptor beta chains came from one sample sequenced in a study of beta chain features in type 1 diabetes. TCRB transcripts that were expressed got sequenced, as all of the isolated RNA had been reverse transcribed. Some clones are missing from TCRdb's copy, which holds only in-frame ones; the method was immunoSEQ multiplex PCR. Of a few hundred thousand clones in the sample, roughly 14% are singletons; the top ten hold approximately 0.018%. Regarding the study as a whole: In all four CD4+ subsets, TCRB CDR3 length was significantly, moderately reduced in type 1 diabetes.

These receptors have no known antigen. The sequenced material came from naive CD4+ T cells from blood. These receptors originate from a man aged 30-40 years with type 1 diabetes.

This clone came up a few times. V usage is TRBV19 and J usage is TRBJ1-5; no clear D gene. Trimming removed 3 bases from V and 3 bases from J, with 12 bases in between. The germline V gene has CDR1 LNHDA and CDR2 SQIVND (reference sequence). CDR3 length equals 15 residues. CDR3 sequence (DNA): TGTGCCAGTAGTATCGCCAGTCCAATCAATCAGCCCCAGCATTTT. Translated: CASSIASPINQPQHF.

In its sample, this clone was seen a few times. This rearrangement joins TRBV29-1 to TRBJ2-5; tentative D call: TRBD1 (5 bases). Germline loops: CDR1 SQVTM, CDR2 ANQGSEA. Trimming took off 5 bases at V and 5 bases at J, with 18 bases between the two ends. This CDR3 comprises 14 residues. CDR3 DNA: TGCAGCGTTATCCACAGGATTAGCACGGAGACCCAGTACTTC. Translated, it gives CSVIHRISTETQYF.

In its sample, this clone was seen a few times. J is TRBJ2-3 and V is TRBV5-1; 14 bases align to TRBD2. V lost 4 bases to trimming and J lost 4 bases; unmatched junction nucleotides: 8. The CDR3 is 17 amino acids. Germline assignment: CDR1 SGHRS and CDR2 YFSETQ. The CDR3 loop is CASSPGLAGGHADTQYF. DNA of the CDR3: TGCGCCAGCAGCCCCGGACTAGCGGGGGGACACGCAGATACGCAGTATTTT.

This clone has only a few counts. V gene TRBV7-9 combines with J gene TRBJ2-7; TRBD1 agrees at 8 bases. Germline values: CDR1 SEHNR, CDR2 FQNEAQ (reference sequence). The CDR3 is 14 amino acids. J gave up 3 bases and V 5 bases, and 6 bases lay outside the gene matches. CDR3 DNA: TGTGCCAGCAGCGCTCCGGGACAGGTCTACGAGCAGTACTTC. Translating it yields CASSAPGQVYEQYF.

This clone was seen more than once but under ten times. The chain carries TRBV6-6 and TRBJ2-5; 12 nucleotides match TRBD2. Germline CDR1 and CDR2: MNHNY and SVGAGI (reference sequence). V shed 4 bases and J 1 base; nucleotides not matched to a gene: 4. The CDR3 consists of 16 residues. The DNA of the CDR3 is TGTGCCAGCAGTTTAGGGACTAGCGGGTCCCAAGAGACCCAGTACTTC. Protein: CASSLGTSGSQETQYF.

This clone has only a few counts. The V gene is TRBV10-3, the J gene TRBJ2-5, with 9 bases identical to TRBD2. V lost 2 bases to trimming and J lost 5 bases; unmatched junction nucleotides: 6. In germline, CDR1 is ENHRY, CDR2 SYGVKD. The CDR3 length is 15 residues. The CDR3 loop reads CAISENSGGGETQYF. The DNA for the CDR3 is TGTGCCATCAGTGAGAATAGCGGGGGCGGGGAGACCCAGTACTTC.

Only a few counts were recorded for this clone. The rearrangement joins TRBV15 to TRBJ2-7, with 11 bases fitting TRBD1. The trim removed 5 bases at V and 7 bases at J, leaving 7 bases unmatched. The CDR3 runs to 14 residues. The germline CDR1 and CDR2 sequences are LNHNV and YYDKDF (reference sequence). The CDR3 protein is CATSGDRGISEQYF. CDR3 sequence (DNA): TGTGCCACCAGCGGGGACAGGGGGATAAGTGAGCAGTACTTC. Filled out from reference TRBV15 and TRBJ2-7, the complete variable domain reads DAMVIQNPRYQVTQFGKPVTLSCSQTLNHNVMYWYQQKSSQAPKLLFHYYDKDFNNEADTPDNFQSRRPNTSFCFLDIRSPGLGDTAMYLCATSGDRGISEQYFGPGTRLTVT.

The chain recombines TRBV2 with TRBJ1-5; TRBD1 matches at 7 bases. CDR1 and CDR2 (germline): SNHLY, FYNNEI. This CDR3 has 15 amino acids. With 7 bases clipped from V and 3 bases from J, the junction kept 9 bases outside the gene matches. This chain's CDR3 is CASTKTGVNNQPQHF. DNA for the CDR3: TGTGCCAGCACCAAAACAGGGGTGAACAATCAGCCCCAGCATTTT.

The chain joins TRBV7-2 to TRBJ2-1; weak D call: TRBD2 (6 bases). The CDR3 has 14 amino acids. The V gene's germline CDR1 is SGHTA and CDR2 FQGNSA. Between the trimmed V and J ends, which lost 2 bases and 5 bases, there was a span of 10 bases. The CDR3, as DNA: TGTGCCAGCAGCTTATATGGAGGGCACAATGAGCAGTTCTTC. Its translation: CASSLYGGHNEQFF. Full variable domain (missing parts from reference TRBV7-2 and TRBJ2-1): GAGVSQSPSNKVTEKGKDVELRCDPISGHTALYWYRQSLGQGLEFLIYFQGNSAPDKSGLPSDRFSAERTGGSVSTLTIQRTQQEDSAVYLCASSLYGGHNEQFFGPGTRLTVL.

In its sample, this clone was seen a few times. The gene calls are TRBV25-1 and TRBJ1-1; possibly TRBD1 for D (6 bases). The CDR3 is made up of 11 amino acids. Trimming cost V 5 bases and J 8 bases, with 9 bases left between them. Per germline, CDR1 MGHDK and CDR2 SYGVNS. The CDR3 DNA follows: TGTGCCAGCAGTCGGCAGGGGGAAGCTTTCTTT. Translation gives CASSRQGEAFF.

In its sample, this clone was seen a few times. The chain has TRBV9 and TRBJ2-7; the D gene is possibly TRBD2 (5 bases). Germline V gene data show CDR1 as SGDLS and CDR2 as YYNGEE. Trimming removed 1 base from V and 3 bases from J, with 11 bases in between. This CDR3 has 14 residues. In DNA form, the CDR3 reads TGTGCCAGCAGCGTACTGGCGGACTTCTACGAGCAGTACTTC. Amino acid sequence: CASSVLADFYEQYF.

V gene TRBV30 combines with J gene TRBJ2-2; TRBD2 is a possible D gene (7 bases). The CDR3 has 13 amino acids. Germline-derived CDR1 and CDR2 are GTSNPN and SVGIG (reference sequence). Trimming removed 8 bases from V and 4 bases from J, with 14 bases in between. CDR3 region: CARGGSGTGELFF. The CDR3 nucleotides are TGTGCCAGGGGGGGTTCGGGCACCGGGGAGCTGTTTTTT.

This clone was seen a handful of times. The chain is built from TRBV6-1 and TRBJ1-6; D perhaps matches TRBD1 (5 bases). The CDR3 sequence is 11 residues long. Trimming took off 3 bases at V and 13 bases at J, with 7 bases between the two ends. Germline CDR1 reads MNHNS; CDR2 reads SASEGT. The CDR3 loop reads CASSEGLPLHF. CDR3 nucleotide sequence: TGTGCCAGCAGTGAGGGACTCCCCCTCCACTTT.

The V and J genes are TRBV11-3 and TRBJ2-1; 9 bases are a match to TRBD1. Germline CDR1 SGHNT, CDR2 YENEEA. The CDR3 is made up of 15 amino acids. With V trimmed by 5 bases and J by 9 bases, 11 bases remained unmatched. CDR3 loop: CASSEPGQGLGEQFF. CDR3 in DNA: TGTGCCAGCAGCGAACCGGGACAGGGTTTAGGTGAGCAGTTCTTC.

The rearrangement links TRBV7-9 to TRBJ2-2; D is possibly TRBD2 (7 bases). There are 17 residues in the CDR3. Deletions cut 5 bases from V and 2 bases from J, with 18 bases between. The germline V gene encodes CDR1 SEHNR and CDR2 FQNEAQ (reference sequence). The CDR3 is CASSTRGGAGNTGELFF. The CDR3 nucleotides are TGTGCCAGCAGCACCCGTGGGGGGGCAGGCAACACCGGGGAGCTGTTTTTT. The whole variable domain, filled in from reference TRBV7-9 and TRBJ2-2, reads DTGVSQNPRHKITKRGQNVTFRCDPISEHNRLYWYRQTLGQGPEFLTYFQNEAQLEKSRLLSDRFSAERPKGSFSTLEIQRTEQGDSAMYLCASSTRGGAGNTGELFFGEGSRLTVL.

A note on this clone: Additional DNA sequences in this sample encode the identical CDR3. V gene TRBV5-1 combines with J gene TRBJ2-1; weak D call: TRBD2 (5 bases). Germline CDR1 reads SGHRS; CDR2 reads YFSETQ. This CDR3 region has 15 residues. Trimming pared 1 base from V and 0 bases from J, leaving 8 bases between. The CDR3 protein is CASSLPGSSYNEQFF. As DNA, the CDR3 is TGCGCCAGCAGCTTGCCGGGGAGCTCCTACAATGAGCAGTTCTTC.

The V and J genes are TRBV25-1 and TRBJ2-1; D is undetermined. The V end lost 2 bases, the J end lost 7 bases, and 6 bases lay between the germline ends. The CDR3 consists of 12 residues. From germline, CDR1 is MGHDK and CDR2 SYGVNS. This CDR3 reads CASSERGNEQFF. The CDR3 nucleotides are TGTGCCAGCAGTGAACGAGGTAATGAGCAGTTCTTC.

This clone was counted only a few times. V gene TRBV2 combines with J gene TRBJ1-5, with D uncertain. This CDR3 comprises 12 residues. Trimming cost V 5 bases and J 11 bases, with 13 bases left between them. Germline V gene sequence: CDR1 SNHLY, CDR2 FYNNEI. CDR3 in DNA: TGTGCCAGCAGTCCCGGGCCCGGGGCCCAGCATTTT. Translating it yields CASSPGPGAQHF.

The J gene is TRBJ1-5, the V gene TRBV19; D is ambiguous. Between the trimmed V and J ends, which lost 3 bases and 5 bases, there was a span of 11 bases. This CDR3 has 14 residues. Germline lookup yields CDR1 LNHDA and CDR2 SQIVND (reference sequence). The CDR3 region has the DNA TGTGCCAGTAGTATTGAGGGCAGACATCAGCCCCAGCATTTT. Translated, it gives CASSIEGRHQPQHF.

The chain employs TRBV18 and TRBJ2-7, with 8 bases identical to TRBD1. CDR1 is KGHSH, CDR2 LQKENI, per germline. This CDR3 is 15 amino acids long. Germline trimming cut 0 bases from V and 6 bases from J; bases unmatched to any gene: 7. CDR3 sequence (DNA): TGTGCCAGCTCACCACCGGGACAGGTTGAGAGCGAGCAGTACTTC. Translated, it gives CASSPPGQVESEQYF.

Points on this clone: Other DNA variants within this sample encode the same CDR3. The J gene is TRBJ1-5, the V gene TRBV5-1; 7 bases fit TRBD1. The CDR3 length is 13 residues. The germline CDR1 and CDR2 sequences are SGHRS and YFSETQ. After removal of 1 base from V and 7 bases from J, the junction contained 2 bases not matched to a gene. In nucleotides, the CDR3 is TGCGCCAGCAGCTTGACAGGGGAACAGCCCCAGCATTTT. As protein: CASSLTGEQPQHF.

CDR3 sequence: CASSPENRVTGELFF. DNA of the CDR3: TGTGCCAGCTCACCAGAAAACAGGGTCACCGGGGAGCTGTTTTTT. The chain couples TRBV18 to TRBJ2-2; tentatively, D is TRBD1 (6 bases). V lost 2 bases, J lost 4 bases, and 11 bases lay in between. The CDR3 contains 15 residues. Germline V CDR1 and CDR2: KGHSH, LQKENI.

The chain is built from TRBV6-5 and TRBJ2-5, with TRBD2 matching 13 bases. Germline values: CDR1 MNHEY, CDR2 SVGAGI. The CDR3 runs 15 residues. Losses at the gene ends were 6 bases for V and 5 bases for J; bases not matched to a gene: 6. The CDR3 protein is CASRQTSGGFETQYF. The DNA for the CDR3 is TGTGCCAGCAGGCAGACTAGCGGGGGGTTTGAGACCCAGTACTTC.

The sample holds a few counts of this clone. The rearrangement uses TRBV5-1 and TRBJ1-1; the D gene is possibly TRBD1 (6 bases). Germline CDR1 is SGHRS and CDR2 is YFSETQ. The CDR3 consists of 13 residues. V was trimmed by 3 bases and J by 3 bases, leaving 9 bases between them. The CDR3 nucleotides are TGCGCCAGCAGCTCGGACAGAGACACTGAAGCTTTCTTT. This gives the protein CASSSDRDTEAFF.

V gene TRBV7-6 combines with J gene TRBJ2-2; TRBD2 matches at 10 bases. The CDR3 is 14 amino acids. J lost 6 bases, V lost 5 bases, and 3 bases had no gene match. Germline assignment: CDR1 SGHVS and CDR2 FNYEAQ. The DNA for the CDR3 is TGTGCCAGCAGCCCGCTAGCGGGAGCCGGGGAGCTGTTTTTT. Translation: CASSPLAGAGELFF.

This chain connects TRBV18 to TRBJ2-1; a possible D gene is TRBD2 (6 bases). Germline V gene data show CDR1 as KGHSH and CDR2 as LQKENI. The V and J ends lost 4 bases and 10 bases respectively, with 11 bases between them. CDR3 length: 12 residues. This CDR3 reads CASSRDSPEQFF. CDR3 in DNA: TGTGCCAGCTCACGGGACTCCCCCGAGCAGTTCTTC.

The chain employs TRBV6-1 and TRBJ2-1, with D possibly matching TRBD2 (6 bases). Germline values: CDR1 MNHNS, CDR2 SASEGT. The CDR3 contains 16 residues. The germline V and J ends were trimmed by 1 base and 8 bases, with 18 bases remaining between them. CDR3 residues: CASSEGLASAADEQFF. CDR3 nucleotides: TGTGCCAGCAGTGAAGGCCTAGCTAGCGCGGCCGATGAGCAGTTCTTC.

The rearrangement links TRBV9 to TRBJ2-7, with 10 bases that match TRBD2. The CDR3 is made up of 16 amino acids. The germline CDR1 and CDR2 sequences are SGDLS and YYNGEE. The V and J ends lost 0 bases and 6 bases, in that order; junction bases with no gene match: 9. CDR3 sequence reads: CASSVGGASGSLEQYF. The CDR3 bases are TGTGCCAGCAGCGTAGGAGGGGCTAGCGGGAGCCTCGAGCAGTACTTC.